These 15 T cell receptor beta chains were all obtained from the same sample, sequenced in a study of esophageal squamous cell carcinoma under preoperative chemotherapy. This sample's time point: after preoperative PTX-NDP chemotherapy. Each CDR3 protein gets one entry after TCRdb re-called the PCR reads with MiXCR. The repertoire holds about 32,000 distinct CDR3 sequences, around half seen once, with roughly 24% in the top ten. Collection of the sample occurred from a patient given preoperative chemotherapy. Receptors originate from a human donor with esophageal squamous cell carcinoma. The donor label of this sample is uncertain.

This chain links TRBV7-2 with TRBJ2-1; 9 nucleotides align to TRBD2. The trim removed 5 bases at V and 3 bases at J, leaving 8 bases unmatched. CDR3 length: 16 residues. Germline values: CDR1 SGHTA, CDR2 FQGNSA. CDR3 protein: CASSPSASGDYNEQFF. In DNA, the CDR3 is TGTGCCAGCAGCCCCTCGGCTAGCGGGGACTACAATGAGCAGTTCTTC.

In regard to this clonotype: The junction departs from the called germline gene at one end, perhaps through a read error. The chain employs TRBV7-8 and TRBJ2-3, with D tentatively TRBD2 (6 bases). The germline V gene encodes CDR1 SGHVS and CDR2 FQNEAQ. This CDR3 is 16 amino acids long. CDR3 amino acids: CASAGLAGRAGDTQYF. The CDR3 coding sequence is TGTGCCAGCGCGGGGCTCGCGGGGCGGGCCGGAGATACCCAGTATTTC.

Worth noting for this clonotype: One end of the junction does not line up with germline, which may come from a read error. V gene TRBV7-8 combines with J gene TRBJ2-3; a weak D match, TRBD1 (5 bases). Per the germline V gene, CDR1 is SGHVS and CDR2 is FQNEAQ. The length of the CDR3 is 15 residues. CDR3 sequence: CASSVGLTATNMQYF. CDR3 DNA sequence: TGTGCCAGCAGCGTGGGGCTTACTGCCACAAACATGCAGTATTTC.

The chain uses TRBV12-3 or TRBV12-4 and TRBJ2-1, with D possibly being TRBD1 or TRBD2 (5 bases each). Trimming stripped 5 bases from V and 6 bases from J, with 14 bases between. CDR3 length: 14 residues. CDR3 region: CASSPRDAFNEQFF. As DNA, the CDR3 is TGTGCCAGCAGTCCCCGGGACGCCTTCAATGAGCAGTTCTTC.

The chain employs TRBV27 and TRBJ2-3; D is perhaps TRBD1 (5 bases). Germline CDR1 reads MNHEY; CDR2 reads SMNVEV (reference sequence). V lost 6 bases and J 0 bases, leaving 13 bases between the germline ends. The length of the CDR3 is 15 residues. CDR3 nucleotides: TGTGCCAGCAGAAAGGGGAATCCTAGCACAGATACGCAGTATTTT. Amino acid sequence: CASRKGNPSTDTQYF.

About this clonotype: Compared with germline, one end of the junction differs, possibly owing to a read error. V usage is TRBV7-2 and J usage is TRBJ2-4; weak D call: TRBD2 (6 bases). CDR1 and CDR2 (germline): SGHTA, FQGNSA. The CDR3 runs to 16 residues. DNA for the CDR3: TGTGCGAGCAGCTCCACGGGGCGGGGAGCCAAAAACACGCAGTACTTC. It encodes CASSSTGRGAKNTQYF.

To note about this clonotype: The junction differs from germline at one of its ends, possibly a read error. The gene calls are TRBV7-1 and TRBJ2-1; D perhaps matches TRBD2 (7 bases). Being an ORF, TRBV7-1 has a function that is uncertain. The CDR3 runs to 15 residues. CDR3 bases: TGTGCCAGCAGCATGGGGGCGGGGGCCAAAGATACGCAGTATTTC. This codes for CASSMGAGAKDTQYF.

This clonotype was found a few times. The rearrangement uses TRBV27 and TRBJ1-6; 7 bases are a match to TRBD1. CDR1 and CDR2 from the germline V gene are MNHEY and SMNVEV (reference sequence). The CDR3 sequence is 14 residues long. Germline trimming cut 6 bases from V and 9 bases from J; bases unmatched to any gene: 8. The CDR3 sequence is CASRLTGASSPLHF. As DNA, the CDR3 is TGTGCCAGCAGACTAACAGGGGCAAGTTCACCCCTCCACTTT.

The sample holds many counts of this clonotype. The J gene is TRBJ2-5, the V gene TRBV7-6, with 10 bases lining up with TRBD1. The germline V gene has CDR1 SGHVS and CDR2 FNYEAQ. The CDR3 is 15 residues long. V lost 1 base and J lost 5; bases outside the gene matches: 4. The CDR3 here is CASSLGQGAGETQYF. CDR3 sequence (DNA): TGTGCCAGCAGCTTAGGACAGGGGGCGGGGGAGACCCAGTACTTC.

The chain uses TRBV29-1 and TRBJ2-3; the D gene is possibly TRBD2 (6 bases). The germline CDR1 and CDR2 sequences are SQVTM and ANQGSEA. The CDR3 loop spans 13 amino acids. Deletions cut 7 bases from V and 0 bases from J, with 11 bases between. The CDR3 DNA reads TGCAGCGCGGGGGATAGAAGCACAGATACGCAGTATTTT. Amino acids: CSAGDRSTDTQYF.

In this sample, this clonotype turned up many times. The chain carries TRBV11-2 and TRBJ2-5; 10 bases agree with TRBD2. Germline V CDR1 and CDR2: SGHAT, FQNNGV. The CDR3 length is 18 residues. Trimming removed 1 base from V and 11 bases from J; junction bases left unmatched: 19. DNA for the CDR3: TGTGCCAGCAGCTTAGCCCCCGGGACTAGCGCCTTCTACGGTGAGCAGTACTTC. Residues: CASSLAPGTSAFYGEQYF.

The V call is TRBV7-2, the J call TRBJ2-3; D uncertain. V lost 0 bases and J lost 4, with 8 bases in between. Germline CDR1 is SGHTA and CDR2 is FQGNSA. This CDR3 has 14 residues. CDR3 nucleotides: TGTGCCAGCAGCTTAGCGGGCCCCCCAGATACGCAGTATTTT. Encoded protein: CASSLAGPPDTQYF.

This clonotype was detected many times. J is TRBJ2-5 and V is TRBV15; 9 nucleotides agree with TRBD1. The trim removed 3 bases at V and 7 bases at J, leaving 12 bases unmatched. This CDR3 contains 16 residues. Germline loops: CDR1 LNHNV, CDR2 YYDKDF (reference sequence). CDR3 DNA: TGTGCCACCAGCAGGGAGGCCGGGACAGGGTGGGTGACCCAGTACTTC. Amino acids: CATSREAGTGWVTQYF.

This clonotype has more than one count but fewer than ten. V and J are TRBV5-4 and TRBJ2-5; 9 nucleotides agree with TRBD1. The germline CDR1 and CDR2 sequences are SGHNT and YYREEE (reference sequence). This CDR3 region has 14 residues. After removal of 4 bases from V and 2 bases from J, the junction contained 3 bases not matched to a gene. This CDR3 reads CASSTGTGQETQYF. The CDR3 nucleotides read TGTGCCAGCAGCACCGGGACAGGGCAAGAGACCCAGTACTTC.

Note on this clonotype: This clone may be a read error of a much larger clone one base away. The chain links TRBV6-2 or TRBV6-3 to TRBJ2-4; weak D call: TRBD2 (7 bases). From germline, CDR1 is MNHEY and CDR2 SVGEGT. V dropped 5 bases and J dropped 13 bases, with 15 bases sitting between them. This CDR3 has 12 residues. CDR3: CASSTKGGEQYF. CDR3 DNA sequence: TGTGCCAGCAGTACTAAGGGGGGGGAGCAGTACTTC.